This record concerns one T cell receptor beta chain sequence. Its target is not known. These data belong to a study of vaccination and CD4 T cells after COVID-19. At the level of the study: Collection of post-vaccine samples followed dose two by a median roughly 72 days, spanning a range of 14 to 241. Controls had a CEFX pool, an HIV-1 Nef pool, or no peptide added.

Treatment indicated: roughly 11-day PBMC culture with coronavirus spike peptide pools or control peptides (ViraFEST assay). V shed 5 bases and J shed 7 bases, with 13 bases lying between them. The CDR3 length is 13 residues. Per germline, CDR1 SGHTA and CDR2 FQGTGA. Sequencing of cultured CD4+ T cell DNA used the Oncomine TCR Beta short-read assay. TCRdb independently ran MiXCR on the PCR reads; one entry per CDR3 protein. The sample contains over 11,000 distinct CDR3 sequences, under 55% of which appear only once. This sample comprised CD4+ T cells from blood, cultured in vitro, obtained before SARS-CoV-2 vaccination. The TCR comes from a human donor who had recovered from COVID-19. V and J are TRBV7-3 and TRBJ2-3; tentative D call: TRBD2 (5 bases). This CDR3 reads CASSPTGGNTQYF. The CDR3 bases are TGTGCCAGCAGCCCCACTGGAGGAAATACGCAGTATTTT.